The rows below give T cell receptor beta chains drawn from one sample of a study of shared clonotypes between healthy human individuals. TCRdb's table, derived via immunoSEQ multiplex PCR, lists solely in-frame clones and lacks some. The data show fewer than 3 million clones, with 80% to 95% seen just once and around 0.38% held by the top ten. Sequences were obtained from naive CD4+ T cells from PBMCs. The receptor source for this set is a man between 18 and 29 years old in good health. Some clones in this sample may be carry-over from other donors' samples. CDR3s include the opening cysteine and the closing phenylalanine or tryptophan. A D gene is named only where the DNA matches it firmly. The size field is filled for only some rows; it gives once, few, many or a size class.

abundance	d_gene	v_gene	j_gene	CDR3aa	CDR3nt
.	TRBD2	TRBV28	TRBJ2-1	CASRGRGLPYNEQFF	TGTGCCAGCAGGGGGCGGGGGTTACCTTACAATGAGCAGTTCTTC
.	.	TRBV28	TRBJ1-5	CAAGGNQPQHF	TGTGCCGCCGGGGGCAATCAGCCCCAGCATTTT
once	.	TRBV10-3	TRBJ2-7	CAISPLPGTSVSEQYF	TGTGCCATCAGCCCCCTACCCGGGACGTCTGTTTCCGAGCAGTACTTC
.	TRBD1	TRBV11-2	TRBJ1-1	CASSRSGTGFEAFF	TGTGCCAGCAGCCGCTCCGGGACAGGGTTTGAAGCTTTCTTT
once	.	TRBV6-5	TRBJ2-2	CASSPASVRGLLFF	TGTGCCAGCAGCCCTGCATCAGTTCGGGGACTGCTGTTTTTT
.	.	TRBV5-1	TRBJ1-3	CASSLGTGSGNTIYF	TGCGCCAGCAGCTTGGGAACTGGGAGTGGAAACACCATATATTTT
.	TRBD2	TRBV9	TRBJ2-7	CASSPSGSGEQYF	TGTGCCAGCAGCCCTAGCGGGAGCGGTGAGCAGTACTTC
.	.	TRBV23-1	TRBJ1-1	CASSQSSRDSGGKTEAFF	TGCGCCAGCAGTCAATCCTCCCGGGATTCGGGTGGCAAGACTGAAGCTTTCTTT
.	.	TRBV7-3	TRBJ2-3	CASSWVRTDTQYF	TGTGCCAGCAGCTGGGTACGCACAGATACGCAGTATTTT
once	TRBD1	TRBV25-1	TRBJ2-3	CASSAHRGRSTDTQYF	TGTGCCAGCAGTGCCCACAGGGGCCGAAGCACAGATACGCAGTATTTT
.	.	TRBV18	TRBJ2-3	CASSRGRGLTTDTQYF	TGTGCCAGCTCACGAGGGAGAGGATTAACCACAGATACGCAGTATTTT
.	.	TRBV19	TRBJ1-5	CASRPAGAGNQPQHF	TGTGCCAGTAGGCCAGCCGGGGCGGGCAATCAGCCCCAGCATTTT
once	TRBD2	TRBV5-1	TRBJ2-3	CASSLTAGGTDTQYF	TGCGCCAGCAGCTTGACAGCGGGAGGCACAGATACGCAGTATTTT
few	.	TRBV9	TRBJ1-4	CASSLSTNEKLFF	TGTGCCAGCAGCCTATCAACTAATGAAAAACTGTTTTTT
.	TRBD1	TRBV5-8	TRBJ2-1	CASSRQGQEQFF	TGTGCCAGCAGCCGACAGGGTCAAGAGCAGTTCTTC
.	TRBD2	TRBV6-1	TRBJ2-3	CASSGRTSGTDTQYF	TGTGCCAGCAGTGGGCGGACTAGCGGCACAGATACGCAGTATTTT
.	TRBD1	TRBV5-1	TRBJ2-1	CASSRARDSSYNEQFF	TGCGCCAGCAGTAGAGCTCGGGACAGCTCCTACAATGAGCAGTTCTTC
.	.	TRBV10-3	TRBJ1-5	CAISESQSYSNQPQHF	TGTGCCATCAGTGAGTCGCAGAGTTATAGCAATCAGCCCCAGCATTTT
.	.	TRBV19	TRBJ2-3	CASSIASYTDTQYF	TGTGCCAGTTCTATTGCGAGCTACACAGATACGCAGTATTTT
.	.	TRBV5-1	TRBJ2-3	CASSLESTDTQYF	TGCGCCAGCAGCTTGGAATCCACAGATACGCAGTATTTT
.	.	TRBV2	TRBJ2-3	CASAVWASTDTQYF	TGTGCCAGCGCAGTCTGGGCTAGCACAGATACGCAGTATTTT
.	TRBD1	TRBV5-1	TRBJ2-2	CASSLRTGNTGELFF	TGCGCCAGCAGCTTGAGGACAGGAAACACCGGGGAGCTGTTTTTT
.	.	TRBV27	TRBJ2-5	CASSFSFRGGARGQETQYF	TGTGCCAGCAGTTTCTCTTTCAGAGGGGGGGCGCGAGGTCAAGAGACCCAGTACTTC
.	TRBD1	TRBV5-1	TRBJ2-1	CASSSGQGGSYNEQFF	TGCGCCAGCAGCTCCGGACAGGGGGGCTCCTACAATGAGCAGTTCTTC
.	.	TRBV5-6	TRBJ1-3	CASSQAGNTIYF	TGTGCCAGCAGCCAAGCTGGAAACACCATATATTTT
.	.	TRBV28	TRBJ1-1	CASNLGTEAFF	TGTGCCAGCAACCTGGGCACTGAAGCTTTCTTT
.	.	TRBV28	TRBJ2-7	CASTLRGAGSAYEQYF	TGTGCCAGCACCCTACGGGGGGCAGGGAGTGCCTACGAGCAGTACTTC
.	.	TRBV7-6	TRBJ2-5	CASSSGREETQYF	TGTGCCAGCAGCTCGGGGAGAGAAGAGACCCAGTACTTC
.	TRBD1	TRBV28	TRBJ2-6	CAIEGTGVDSGANVLTF	TGTGCCATAGAGGGGACAGGGGTTGACTCTGGGGCCAACGTCCTGACTTTC
once	TRBD1	TRBV6-6	TRBJ2-7	CASRGDRVKQYF	TGTGCCAGCAGAGGAGACAGGGTTAAGCAGTACTTC
once	.	TRBV18	TRBJ1-2	CASSPSGENGYGYTF	TGTGCCAGCTCACCTTCGGGGGAGAATGGTTATGGCTACACCTTC
.	.	TRBV9	TRBJ1-2	CASSVGPSSVGGYTF	TGTGCCAGCAGCGTAGGGCCCTCTTCCGTAGGAGGCTACACCTTC
.	TRBD1	TRBV9	TRBJ1-3	CASSGQGTSSGNTIYF	TGTGCCAGCAGCGGACAGGGGACTTCCTCTGGAAACACCATATATTTT
.	.	TRBV20-1	TRBJ2-5	CSAGTETQYF	TGCAGTGCGGGCACAGAGACCCAGTACTTC
.	.	TRBV28	TRBJ2-6	CASLSGANVLTF	TGTGCCAGCTTGTCTGGGGCCAACGTCCTGACTTTC
.	.	TRBV5-1	TRBJ1-1	CASSLGRAGMNTEAFF	TGCGCCAGCAGCTTGGGTAGGGCTGGGATGAACACTGAAGCTTTCTTT
few	TRBD1	TRBV10-1	TRBJ1-2	CASSPGQGIHGYTF	TGCGCCAGCAGCCCGGGACAGGGGATACACGGCTACACCTTC
.	.	TRBV9	TRBJ2-5	CASSGLQETQYF	TGTGCCAGCAGCGGACTCCAAGAGACCCAGTACTTC
once	TRBD2	TRBV11-2	TRBJ2-7	CASSKRGYEQYF	TGTGCCAGCAGCAAGCGGGGCTACGAGCAGTACTTC
.	.	TRBV6-1	TRBJ2-7	CASLSRQGTYYEQYF	TGTGCCAGCCTCTCTCGTCAGGGAACCTACTACGAGCAGTACTTC
.	TRBD1	TRBV6-5	TRBJ1-2	CASSYGTGNYGYTF	TGTGCCAGCAGTTACGGGACAGGGAACTATGGCTACACCTTC
.	.	TRBV28	TRBJ2-7	CASTGSRGLAYEQYF	TGTGCCAGCACCGGATCCAGGGGACTCGCCTACGAGCAGTACTTC
.	.	TRBV29-1	TRBJ2-7	CSVGRTASSYEQYF	TGCAGCGTTGGAAGGACCGCCAGCTCCTACGAGCAGTACTTC
.	.	TRBV7-3	TRBJ2-7	CASSLRFGGNYEQYF	TGTGCCAGCAGCTTAAGATTTGGGGGGAACTACGAGCAGTACTTC
.	.	TRBV7-2	TRBJ1-3	CASSPPGLSSGNTIYF	TGTGCCAGCAGCCCCCCGGGGCTAAGCTCTGGAAACACCATATATTTT
.	.	TRBV29-1	TRBJ1-5	CSVREGNQPQHF	TGCAGCGTTCGGGAGGGGAACCAGCCCCAGCATTTT
once	TRBD1	TRBV7-9	TRBJ1-4	CASSLRVPDRWGGSEKLFF	TGTGCCAGCAGCTTACGAGTCCCGGACAGGTGGGGAGGGTCGGAAAAACTGTTTTTT
.	.	TRBV9	TRBJ2-1	CARQSEKDYNEQFF	TGTGCCAGGCAATCGGAGAAAGACTACAATGAGCAGTTCTTC
once	.	TRBV9	TRBJ1-5	CASSVGPGGQPQHF	TGTGCCAGCAGCGTAGGCCCGGGAGGGCAGCCCCAGCATTTT
once	.	TRBV6-5	TRBJ1-6	CASTSGGLPLHF	TGTGCCAGCACCTCCGGGGGGTTACCCCTCCACTTT
.	TRBD1	TRBV5-1	TRBJ2-3	CASSSTHRGRDDTQYF	TGCGCCAGCAGCTCAACCCACAGGGGGCGGGATGATACGCAGTATTTT